The next 8 T cell receptor beta chains were all read from a single sample in a study of blood T cell repertoires in COVID-19. The data were produced by immunoSEQ multiplex PCR, yet TCRdb's version contains in-frame clones alone and is incomplete. The table shows 210,000 or so clones, with over 75% occurring only once. Sequenced sample: peripheral blood. Every receptor here comes from a man in his fifties or sixties who had recovered from COVID-19.

J is TRBJ2-7 and V is TRBV19; TRBD2 aligns across 12 bases. This CDR3 spans 17 amino acids. V lost 4 bases, J lost 0 bases, and 7 bases stayed unmatched. CDR1 and CDR2 from the germline V gene are LNHDA and SQIVND (reference sequence). For the CDR3, the DNA is TGTGCCAGTAGTAATCCGCGGACTAGCGGGGACTCCTACGAGCAGTACTTC. It is translated as CASSNPRTSGDSYEQYF.

The chain combines TRBV3-1 (or the pseudogene TRBV3-2) with TRBJ2-7; 7 bases fit TRBD2. The V gene's germline CDR1 is LGHDT and CDR2 YNNKEL (reference sequence). The J segment lost 0 bases and the V segment lost 0 bases, leaving 8 bases of the junction unmatched. The CDR3 runs 17 residues. The CDR3: CASSQDLGGTYSYEQYF. The DNA for the CDR3 is TGTGCCAGCAGCCAAGATTTGGGAGGGACGTACTCCTACGAGCAGTACTTC.

This chain joins TRBV3-1 (or the pseudogene TRBV3-2) and TRBJ2-2; no firm D call. The CDR3 runs to 14 residues. The germline V gene has CDR1 LGHDT and CDR2 YNNKEL (reference sequence). V lost 2 bases to trimming and J lost 5 bases, with 9 bases between them. CDR3 DNA: TGTGCCAGCAGCCAATGGTGCGAGACCGGGGAGCTGTTTTTT. This sequence encodes CASSQWCETGELFF.

In DNA, the CDR3 is TGTGCCAGCAGCGAAGGACTAGCGGGTAGGGCAGATACGCAGTATTTT. It is translated as CASSEGLAGRADTQYF. This chain links TRBV7-2 with TRBJ2-3; 11 nucleotides line up with TRBD2. Germline CDR1 is SGHTA and CDR2 is FQGNSA. The CDR3 is 16 residues long. Germline trimming cut 5 bases from V and 4 bases from J; bases unmatched to any gene: 8.

The V and J genes are TRBV5-1 and TRBJ1-2; D gene uncertain. V lost 4 bases and J lost 2, with 18 bases in between. CDR1 SGHRS and CDR2 YFSETQ come from the germline V gene. The CDR3 spans 16 residues. CDR3 in DNA: TGCGCCAGCAGCCCCACCCTAACAGAGACGAACTATGGCTACACCTTC. Its translation is CASSPTLTETNYGYTF. The variable domain in full, completed from reference TRBV5-1 and TRBJ1-2, reads KAGVTQTPRYLIKTRGQQVTLSCSPISGHRSVSWYQQTPGQGLQFLFEYFSETQRNKGNFPGRFSGRQFSNSRSEMNVSTLELGDSALYLCASSPTLTETNYGYTFGSGTRLTVV.

This clone has more than one count but fewer than ten. V usage is TRBV7-2 and J usage is TRBJ1-2; tentatively, D is TRBD1 (6 bases). The germline V gene encodes CDR1 SGHTA and CDR2 FQGNSA. CDR3 length: 13 amino acids. Trimming left V 7 bases short and J 11 bases short, with 20 bases between. The CDR3 region is CASTTGGRDKYTF. CDR3 nucleotide sequence: TGTGCCAGCACCACCGGGGGGCGCGACAAGTACACCTTC.

V usage is TRBV27 and J usage is TRBJ2-3, with 9 bases identical to TRBD2. The CDR3 is 17 amino acids. Looked up from germline, CDR1 is MNHEY and CDR2 is SMNVEV (reference sequence). V lost 3 bases and J lost 3; bases outside the gene matches: 10. CDR3 bases: TGTGCCAGCAGTTTTCGTTTTGTAGCGGGAGAAACAGATACGCAGTATTTT. Its translation: CASSFRFVAGETDTQYF.

The chain joins TRBV21-1 to TRBJ2-1; the table gives TRBD2 as D, unverified against the DNA. TRBV21-1 is designated a pseudogene. The CDR3 is made up of 16 amino acids. CDR3 DNA: TGTGCCAGCAGCAAACAAAACGGGACTACCTACAATGAGCAGTTCTTC. Its translation is CASSKQNGTTYNEQFF.